This TCR beta chain was found in a study of identical twins (dated by TCRdb to about 2016). Some background on the complete study: To test whether fetal clonotypes persist, the study used deep sequencing on TCR alpha and beta repertoires from monozygotic twins, unrelated adults of various ages, and cord blood. To rule out contamination, the twin experiments were replicated at different times with different library preparation protocols. Study-wide findings and limitations: Zero-insertion analyses could be partly confounded by invariant T cells such as MAIT and iNKT, although diverse VJ usage argued against such confounding for most clonotypes. Conclusions relied on cross-sectional statistical analysis, since the same donors could not be followed over many years. In monozygotic twins, out-of-frame TCR alpha sharing was systematically underestimated by recombination models, although the models agreed with sharing between unrelated individuals. Out-of-frame TCR alpha sequences shared between twins showed an excess of low generation-probability sequences compared with coincidental sharing between unrelated individuals. The excess sharing between twins in beta out-of-frame sequences was weaker because fewer shared sequences reduced the signal-to-noise ratio. Fewer insertions were carried by abundant cord blood beta clonotypes; a weaker similar trend was observed in young adult naive repertoires, while no such trend was observed in memory repertoires.

V loses 6 bases at its end and J loses 2 bases; junction bases beyond the gene matches: 5. There are 15 amino acids in the CDR3, from cysteine to phenylalanine inclusive. The DNA shown is the 45-base CDR3, in frame from base 1. CDR1 and CDR2, looked up from the germline V gene, are MNHNS and SASEGT. Every donor in the study was a healthy Caucasian. The researchers also sequenced three unrelated adults who were not twins: a male aged 18 to 30, a male aged 50 to 59, and a female aged 50 to 59. Using Miltenyi CD45RO+ enrichment and human naive T-cell isolation kits, memory (CD45RO+) and naive T cells were isolated from PBMC. This clonotype appeared a few times. Its antigen is still unknown. Per-base qualities were not stored, and no clone one base away is much larger. The library was obtained by 5' RACE. The instrument was an Illumina HiSeq 2000. A universal primer binding site was introduced by template switching, and a unique molecular identifier was present in the final cDNA, enabling accurate counting of TCR cDNA molecules. Specific primers in the conserved constant-segment region were used to synthesize first-strand cDNA for the TCR alpha and beta chains. To control for contamination, each cDNA library was double barcoded with a SMART-Mk sample barcode plus Illumina barcodes. TruSeq adapter sequences and Illumina sample barcodes were added in two successive PCR steps. TCR alpha and beta cDNA libraries were sequenced on the Illumina HiSeq platform with custom primers. The authors processed their data as follows. Raw reads were processed with MiGEC to extract unique molecular identifiers, and MiXCR was used to determine CDR3 positions. For each individual, recombination models were inferred using an EM algorithm with the repgenHMM and IGoR tools. Shared clonotype analysis was performed with the tcR package in R, normalizing sharing by the product of cloneset sizes. Out-of-frame nonproductive sequences were analyzed to study raw recombination free of thymic and clonal selection effects. The public reads were run again by TCRdb, first through fastp at Q25 and then through MiXCR, and only productive beta chains were kept. Each entry is one CDR3 protein sequence, shown with its most common DNA and genes. In this record, the V and J calls reflect TCRdb's handling and not the investigators' own analysis. The sample data list 640,000 or so distinct CDR3 sequences, and approximately 6% of these were observed just once. Together, the top ten hold approximately 1.6% of the sample.

The source is a man aged 18 to 30 in good health. The sequencing sample was made of naive T cells sorted from blood. The sample's cell subset or site, from its label and the paper: cells isolated with a human naive T-cell isolation kit. The chain links TRBV6-1 with TRBJ2-1; 9 bases in the middle match TRBD1. The sequenced DNA: TGTGCCAGCAGACCGACAGGGGGGCCCTACAATGAGCAGTTCTTC. The resulting protein is CASRPTGGPYNEQFF.